Below, 4 T cell receptor beta chains from the same sample are listed, as sequenced in a study of T cells in localized non-small cell lung cancer. Profiling relied on immunoSEQ multiplex PCR, and the TCRdb table lists in-frame clones only, not all of them. Here the sample spans 45,000 or so clones, around 86% being singletons. The sample here was peripheral blood mononuclear cells, taken before any cancer treatment. These receptors came from a man between 40 and 75 years old with stage III lung adenocarcinoma.

This clone showed up just once. The chain combines TRBV5-1 with TRBJ2-3; possible D gene TRBD2, 6 bases. V was shortened by 0 bases and J by 5 bases, with 10 bases between the two germline ends. CDR1 SGHRS and CDR2 YFSETQ come from the germline V gene. There are 14 residues in the CDR3. CDR3 sequence reads: CASSLEAGIDTQYF. In DNA, the CDR3 is TGCGCCAGCAGCTTGGAGGCGGGGATAGATACGCAGTATTTT.

This rearrangement joins TRBV2 to TRBJ2-7; D gene unclear. This CDR3 is built from 14 residues. V was clipped by 7 bases and J by 0 bases, with 13 bases between them. Germline values: CDR1 SNHLY, CDR2 FYNNEI. The CDR3 DNA is TGTGCCAGCAATGGACGGCTTGGCTCCTACGAGCAGTACTTC. Translated, it gives CASNGRLGSYEQYF.

The chain combines TRBV6-5 with TRBJ1-6; 9 bases match TRBD1. The trim removed 8 bases at V and 7 bases at J, leaving 6 bases unmatched. The CDR3 spans 14 residues. Germline assignment: CDR1 MNHEY and CDR2 SVGAGI. Written as DNA, the CDR3 is TGTGCCAGCGGGGGGGGGACAGGGAATTCACCCCTCCACTTT. Protein product: CASGGGTGNSPLHF.

The gene calls are TRBV30 and TRBJ2-3, with D possibly TRBD2 on 5 matching bases. With 2 bases removed from V and 3 bases from J, the gap between germline ends came to 12 bases. Germline-derived CDR1 and CDR2 are GTSNPN and SVGIG (reference sequence). This CDR3 has 14 residues. The CDR3 spells CAWSTGLGTDTQYF. DNA for the CDR3: TGTGCCTGGAGTACCGGACTGGGAACAGATACGCAGTATTTT.